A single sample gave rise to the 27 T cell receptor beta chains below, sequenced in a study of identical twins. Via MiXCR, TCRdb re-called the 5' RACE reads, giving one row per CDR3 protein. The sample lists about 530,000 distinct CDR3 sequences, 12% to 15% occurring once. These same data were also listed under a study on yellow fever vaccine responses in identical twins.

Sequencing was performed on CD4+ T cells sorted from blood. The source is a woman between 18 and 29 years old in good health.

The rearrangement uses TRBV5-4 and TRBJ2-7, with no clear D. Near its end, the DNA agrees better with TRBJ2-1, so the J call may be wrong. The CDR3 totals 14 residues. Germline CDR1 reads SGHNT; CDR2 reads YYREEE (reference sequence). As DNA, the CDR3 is TGTGCCAGCAGCTTGGGTCCATTAGATTACGAGCAGTTCTTC. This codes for CASSLGPLDYEQFF.

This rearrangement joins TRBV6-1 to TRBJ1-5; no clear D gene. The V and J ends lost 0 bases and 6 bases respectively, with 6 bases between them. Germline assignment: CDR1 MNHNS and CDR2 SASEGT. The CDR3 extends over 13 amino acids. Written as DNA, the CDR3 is TGTGCCAGCAGTGAAGCGAAGATTCAGCCCCAGCATTTT. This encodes CASSEAKIQPQHF.

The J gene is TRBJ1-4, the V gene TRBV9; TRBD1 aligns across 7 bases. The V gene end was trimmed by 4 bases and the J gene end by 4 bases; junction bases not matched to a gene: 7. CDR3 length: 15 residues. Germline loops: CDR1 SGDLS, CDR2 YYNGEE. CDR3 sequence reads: CASSPQQGLNEKLFF. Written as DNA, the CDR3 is TGTGCCAGCAGCCCCCAACAGGGGCTTAATGAAAAACTGTTTTTT.

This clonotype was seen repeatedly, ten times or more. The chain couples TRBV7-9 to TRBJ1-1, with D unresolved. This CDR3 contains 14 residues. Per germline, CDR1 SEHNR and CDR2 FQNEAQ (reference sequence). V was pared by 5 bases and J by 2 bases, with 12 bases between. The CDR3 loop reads CASSPPGGNTEAFF. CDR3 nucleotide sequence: TGTGCCAGCAGCCCCCCGGGCGGAAACACTGAAGCTTTCTTT.

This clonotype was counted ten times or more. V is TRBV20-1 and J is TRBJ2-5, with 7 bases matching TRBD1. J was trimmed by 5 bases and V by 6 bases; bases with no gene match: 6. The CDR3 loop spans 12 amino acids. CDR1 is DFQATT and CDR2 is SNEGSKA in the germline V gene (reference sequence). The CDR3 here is CSARTGQETQYF. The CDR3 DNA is TGCAGTGCGAGGACAGGTCAGGAGACCCAGTACTTC.

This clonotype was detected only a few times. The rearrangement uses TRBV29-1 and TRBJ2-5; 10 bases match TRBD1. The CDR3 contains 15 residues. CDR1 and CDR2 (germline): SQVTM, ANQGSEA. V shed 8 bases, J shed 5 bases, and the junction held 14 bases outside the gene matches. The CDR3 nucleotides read TGCAGCATAGCCCAGGACAGGGGGAGACGGGAGACCCAGTACTTC. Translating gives CSIAQDRGRRETQYF.

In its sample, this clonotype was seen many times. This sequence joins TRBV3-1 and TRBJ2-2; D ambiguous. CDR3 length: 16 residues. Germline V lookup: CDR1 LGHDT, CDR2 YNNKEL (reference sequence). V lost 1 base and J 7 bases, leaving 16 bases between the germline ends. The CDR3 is CASSQVLWTPGGELFF. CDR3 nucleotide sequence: TGTGCCAGCAGCCAAGTGCTTTGGACGCCCGGCGGGGAGCTGTTTTTT.

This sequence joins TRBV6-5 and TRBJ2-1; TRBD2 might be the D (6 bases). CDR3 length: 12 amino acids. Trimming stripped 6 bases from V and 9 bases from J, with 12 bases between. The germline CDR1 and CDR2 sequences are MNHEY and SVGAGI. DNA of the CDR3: TGTGCCAGCAGCCTCATCGGGGGTGAGCAGTTCTTC. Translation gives CASSLIGGEQFF.

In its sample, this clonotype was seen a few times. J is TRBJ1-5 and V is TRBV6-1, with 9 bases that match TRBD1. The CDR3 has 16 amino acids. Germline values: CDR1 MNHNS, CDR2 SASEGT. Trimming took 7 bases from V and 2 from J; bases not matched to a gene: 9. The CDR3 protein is CASNPDRGLGNQPQHF. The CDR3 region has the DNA TGTGCCAGCAATCCGGACAGGGGACTAGGCAATCAGCCCCAGCATTTT.

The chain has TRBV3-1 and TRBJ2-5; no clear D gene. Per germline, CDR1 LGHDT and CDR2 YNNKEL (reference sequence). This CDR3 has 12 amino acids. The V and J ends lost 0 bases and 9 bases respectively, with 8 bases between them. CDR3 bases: TGTGCCAGCAGCCAAGAGCGGCACGCCCAGTACTTC. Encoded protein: CASSQERHAQYF.

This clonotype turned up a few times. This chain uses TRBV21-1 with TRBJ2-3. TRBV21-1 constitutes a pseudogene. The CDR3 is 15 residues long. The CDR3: CASSKATSGTDTQYF. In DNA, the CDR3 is TGTGCCAGCAGCAAAGCTACCAGTGGCACAGATACGCAGTATTTT.

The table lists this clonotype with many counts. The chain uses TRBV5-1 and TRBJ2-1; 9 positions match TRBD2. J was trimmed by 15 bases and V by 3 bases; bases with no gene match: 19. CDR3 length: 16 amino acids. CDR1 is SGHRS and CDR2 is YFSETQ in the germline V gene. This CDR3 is CASSSDPGLATKLGFF. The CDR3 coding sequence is TGCGCCAGCAGCTCTGACCCGGGACTAGCTACCAAATTAGGGTTCTTC.

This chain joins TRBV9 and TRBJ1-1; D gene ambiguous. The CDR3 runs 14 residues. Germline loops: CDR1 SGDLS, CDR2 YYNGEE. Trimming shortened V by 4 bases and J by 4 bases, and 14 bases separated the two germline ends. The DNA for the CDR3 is TGTGCCAGCAGCACACGTGGGTGGAGCACTGAAGCTTTCTTT. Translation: CASSTRGWSTEAFF.

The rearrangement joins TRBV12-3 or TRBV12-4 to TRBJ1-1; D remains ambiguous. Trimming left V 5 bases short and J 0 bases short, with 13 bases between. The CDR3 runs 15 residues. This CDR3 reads CASSPLATLNTEAFF. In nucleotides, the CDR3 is TGTGCCAGCAGTCCCCTAGCCACGTTGAACACTGAAGCTTTCTTT.

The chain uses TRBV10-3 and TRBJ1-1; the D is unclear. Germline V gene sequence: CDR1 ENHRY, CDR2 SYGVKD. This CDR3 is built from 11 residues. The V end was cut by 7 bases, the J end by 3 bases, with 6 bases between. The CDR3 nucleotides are TGTGCCATCATGGAGGACACTGAAGCTTTCTTT. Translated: CAIMEDTEAFF.

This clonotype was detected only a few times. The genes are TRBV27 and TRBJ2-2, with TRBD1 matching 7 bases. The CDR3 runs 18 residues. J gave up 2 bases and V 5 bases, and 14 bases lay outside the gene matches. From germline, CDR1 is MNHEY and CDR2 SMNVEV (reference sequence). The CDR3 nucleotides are TGTGCCAGCAGTCCGCAACTCCCAGGGGGTCGAAACACCGGGGAGCTGTTTTTT. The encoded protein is CASSPQLPGGRNTGELFF.

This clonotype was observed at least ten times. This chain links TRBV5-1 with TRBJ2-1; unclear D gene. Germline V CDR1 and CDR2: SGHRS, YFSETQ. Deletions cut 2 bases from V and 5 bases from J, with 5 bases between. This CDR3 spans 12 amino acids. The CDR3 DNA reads TGCGCCAGCAGCTTCCCGCACAATGAGCAGTTCTTC. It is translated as CASSFPHNEQFF.

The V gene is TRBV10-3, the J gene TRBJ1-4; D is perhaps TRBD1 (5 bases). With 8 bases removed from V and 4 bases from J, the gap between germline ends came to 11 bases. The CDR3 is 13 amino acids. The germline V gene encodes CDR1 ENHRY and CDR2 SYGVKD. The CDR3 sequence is CAIQGQSNEKLFF. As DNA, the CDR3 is TGTGCCATCCAGGGTCAGAGTAATGAAAAACTGTTTTTT.

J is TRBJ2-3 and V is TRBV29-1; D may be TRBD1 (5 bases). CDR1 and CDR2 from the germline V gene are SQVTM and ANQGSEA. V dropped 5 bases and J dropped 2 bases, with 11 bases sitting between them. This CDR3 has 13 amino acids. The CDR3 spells CSVRQQLTDTQYF. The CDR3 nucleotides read TGCAGCGTTAGACAGCAACTCACAGATACGCAGTATTTT.

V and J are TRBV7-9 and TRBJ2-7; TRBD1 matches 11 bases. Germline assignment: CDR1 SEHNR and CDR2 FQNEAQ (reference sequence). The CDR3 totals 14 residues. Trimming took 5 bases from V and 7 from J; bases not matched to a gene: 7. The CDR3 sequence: CASSRGQGAEEQYF. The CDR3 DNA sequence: TGTGCCAGCAGCCGAGGACAGGGGGCGGAAGAGCAGTACTTC.

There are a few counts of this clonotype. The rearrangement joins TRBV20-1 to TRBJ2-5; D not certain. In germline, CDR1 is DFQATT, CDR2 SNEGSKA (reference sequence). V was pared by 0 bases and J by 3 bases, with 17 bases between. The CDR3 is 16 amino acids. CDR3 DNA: TGCAGTGCTAGAGAGATGGGCAGGATGATCAAAGAGACCCAGTACTTC. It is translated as CSAREMGRMIKETQYF.

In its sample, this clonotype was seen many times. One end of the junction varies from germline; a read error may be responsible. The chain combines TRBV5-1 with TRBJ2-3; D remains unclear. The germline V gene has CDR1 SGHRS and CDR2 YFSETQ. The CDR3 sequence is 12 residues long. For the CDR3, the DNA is TGTGCCAGCAGCCCAGACACAGATACGCAGTATTTT. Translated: CASSPDTDTQYF. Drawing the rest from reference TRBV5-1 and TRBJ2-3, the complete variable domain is KAGVTQTPRYLIKTRGQQVTLSCSPISGHRSVSWYQQTPGQGLQFLFEYFSETQRNKGNFPGRFSGRQFSNSRSEMNVSTLELGDSALYLCASSPDTDTQYFGPGTRLTVL.

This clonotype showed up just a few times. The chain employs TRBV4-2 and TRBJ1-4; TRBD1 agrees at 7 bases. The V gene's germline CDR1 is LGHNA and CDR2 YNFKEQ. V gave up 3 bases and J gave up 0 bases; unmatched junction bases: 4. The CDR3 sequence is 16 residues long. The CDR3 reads CASSQPGGATNEKLFF. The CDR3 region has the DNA TGTGCCAGCAGCCAGCCAGGGGGGGCAACTAATGAAAAACTGTTTTTT.

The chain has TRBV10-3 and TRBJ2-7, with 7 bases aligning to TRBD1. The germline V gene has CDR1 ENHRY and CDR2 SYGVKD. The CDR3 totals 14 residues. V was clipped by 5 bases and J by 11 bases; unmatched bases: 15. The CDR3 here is CAISSGTEPTREYV. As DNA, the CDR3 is TGTGCCATCAGTTCCGGGACAGAGCCTACGAGGGAGTACGTC.

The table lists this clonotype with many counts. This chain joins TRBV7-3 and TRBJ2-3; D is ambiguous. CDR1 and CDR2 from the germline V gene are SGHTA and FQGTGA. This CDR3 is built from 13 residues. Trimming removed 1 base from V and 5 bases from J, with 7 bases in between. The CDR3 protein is CASSLSTLDTQYF. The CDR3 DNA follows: TGTGCCAGCAGCTTAAGTACGCTAGATACGCAGTATTTT.

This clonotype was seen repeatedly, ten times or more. The CDR3 coding sequence is TGTGCCAGCAGCTCTACCGGGACAGGCAACACCGGGGAGCTGTTTTTT. Its translation: CASSSTGTGNTGELFF. The V and J genes are TRBV12-3 or TRBV12-4 and TRBJ2-2, with 8 bases matching TRBD1. This CDR3 is 16 amino acids long. V lost 6 bases to trimming and J lost 2 bases; unmatched junction nucleotides: 8.

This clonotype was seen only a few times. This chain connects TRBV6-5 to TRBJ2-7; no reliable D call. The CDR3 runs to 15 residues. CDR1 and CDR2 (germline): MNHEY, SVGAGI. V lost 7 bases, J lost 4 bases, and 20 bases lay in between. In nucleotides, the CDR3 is TGTGCCAGCATTAAAGATCAGAGTATTGGGTACGAGCAGTACTTC. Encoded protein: CASIKDQSIGYEQYF.